This T cell receptor beta chain was captured by sequencing in a study of Graves' ophthalmopathy and Graves' hyperthyroidism. About the research overall: Researchers obtained peripheral blood at initial diagnosis, before any treatment had begun.

The authors amplified TCR beta CDR3 regions from RNA transcripts. A first-round RT-PCR used HTBI primers, followed by a second-round multiplex PCR. One entry per CDR3 protein, called by TCRdb with MiXCR from the multiplex PCR reads. Of 200,000 to 250,000 distinct CDR3 sequences detected, 20% to 25% appear once; the ten largest clones hold 43%. Trimming cost V 0 bases and J 4 bases, with 6 bases left between them. The CDR3 runs to 14 residues. The germline CDR1 and CDR2 sequences are SEHNR and FQNEAQ (reference sequence). Input material: peripheral blood. The chain combines TRBV7-9 with TRBJ2-2, with D possibly matching TRBD1 (5 bases). The clonotype was recovered from a woman in her forties or fifties with Graves' ophthalmopathy. CDR3: CASSLAGATGELFF. The DNA of the CDR3 is TGTGCCAGCAGCTTAGCAGGGGCCACCGGGGAGCTGTTTTTT.